This record concerns one T cell receptor (beta chain) sequence. These data originate in a study of blood T cell repertoires in COVID-19. Study details: Researchers got acute and convalescent COVID-19 samples from the United States, Italy and Spain. Sources were T cells, B-cell-depleted T cells, or PBMCs; the material itself was cDNA or gDNA.

Trimming removed 5 bases from V and 0 bases from J; junction bases left unmatched: 6. Germline CDR1 SGHTA, CDR2 FQGNSA. The CDR3 covers 15 residues. As handled by the study authors: The authors estimated nucleated cell counts from reference gene primer amplification. Clones were read by immunoSEQ multiplex PCR, and TCRdb kept only the in-frame ones, dropping some. V and J calls and clone size follow that table, whereas D and trimming were derived from the DNA. Here the sample spans about 210,000 clones, around 82% being singletons. The source of this sequence is a man in his forties or fifties with active or convalescent COVID-19. Input material: peripheral blood. J is TRBJ2-5 and V is TRBV7-2, with TRBD2 matching over 7 bases. The CDR3 loop reads CASSRSGQYQETQYF. The CDR3 nucleotides read TGTGCCAGCAGCCGTAGCGGGCAGTACCAAGAGACCCAGTACTTC.